What follows are 30 T cell receptor beta chains derived from one specimen sequenced in a study of T cell responses to AZD1222 COVID-19 vaccine. Data came from immunoSEQ multiplex PCR; TCRdb stores just in-frame clones and leaves some out. The sample lists 150,000 to 200,000 clones; roughly nine tenths were seen once. The sample was peripheral blood, taken 28 days after the second AZD1222 dose. These receptors were obtained from an adult who received the AZD1222 COVID-19 vaccine.

The rearrangement joins TRBV28 to TRBJ1-2, with D possibly TRBD1 on 5 matching bases. From germline, CDR1 is MDHEN and CDR2 SYDVKM. The CDR3 extends over 14 amino acids. V dropped 2 bases and J dropped 5 bases, with 12 bases sitting between them. The CDR3 here is CASSLGVGRYGYTF. For the CDR3, the DNA is TGTGCCAGCAGTTTAGGGGTGGGACGGTATGGCTACACCTTC.

This chain uses TRBV27 with TRBJ1-1; 10 nucleotides agree with TRBD1. Germline V lookup: CDR1 MNHEY, CDR2 SMNVEV (reference sequence). CDR3 size: 14 residues. The V gene end was trimmed by 10 bases and the J gene end by 4 bases; junction bases not matched to a gene: 9. CDR3 coding DNA: TGTGCCACCGCGGACAGGGGGGGTAGCACTGAAGCTTTCTTT. The encoded protein is CATADRGGSTEAFF.

The rearrangement links TRBV6-2 or TRBV6-3 to TRBJ1-5; D gene unclear. Germline V gene data show CDR1 as MNHEY and CDR2 as SVGEGT. This CDR3 region has 16 residues. Trimming pared 0 bases from V and 3 bases from J, leaving 12 bases between. DNA of the CDR3: TGTGCCAGCAGTTACTCGAGAGTAGGTACCAATCAGCCCCAGCATTTT. This translates into CASSYSRVGTNQPQHF.

In this sample, this clone turned up once. The chain employs TRBV4-1 and TRBJ2-7; 12 positions match TRBD1. Trimming took 0 bases from V and 5 from J; bases not matched to a gene: 2. CDR3 length equals 15 residues. In germline, CDR1 is MGHRA, CDR2 YSYEKL. CDR3 sequence: CASSQEGTGGHEQYF. The CDR3, as DNA: TGCGCCAGCAGCCAAGAAGGGACAGGGGGCCACGAGCAGTACTTC.

The chain has TRBV6-5 and TRBJ1-5; possible D gene TRBD1, 6 bases. CDR1 is MNHEY, CDR2 SVGAGI, per germline. The V end was cut by 7 bases, the J end by 6 bases, with 13 bases between. This CDR3 spans 13 amino acids. CDR3 sequence reads: CASKTRGTQPQHF. The CDR3, as DNA: TGTGCCAGCAAGACAAGGGGGACTCAGCCCCAGCATTTT.

This clone is a singleton in its sample. The V and J genes are TRBV25-1 and TRBJ2-2; no definite D call. The CDR3 sequence is 15 residues long. Trimming left V 3 bases short and J 5 bases short, with 13 bases between. Germline V gene sequence: CDR1 MGHDK, CDR2 SYGVNS. Here the CDR3 reads CASSDRTGRTGELFF. The CDR3 nucleotides read TGTGCCAGCAGTGACCGGACGGGTAGGACCGGGGAGCTGTTTTTT.

This rearrangement joins TRBV29-1 to TRBJ1-1; TRBD1 aligns across 7 bases. Germline-derived CDR1 and CDR2 are SQVTM and ANQGSEA. V lost 7 bases and J lost 3; bases outside the gene matches: 5. This CDR3 has 12 amino acids. The DNA of the CDR3 is TGCAGCGCGCCCCAGGGGGACACTGAAGCTTTCTTT. Translated, it gives CSAPQGDTEAFF.

This clone came up once. This chain links TRBV18 with TRBJ1-3, with D unresolved. The CDR3 has 15 amino acids. The ends were cut back, 4 bases at V and 4 bases at J, with 14 bases in the middle. From germline, CDR1 is KGHSH and CDR2 LQKENI. The CDR3 coding sequence is TGTGCCAGCTCACGGACGGCAGTCGAGGGAAACACCATATATTTT. As protein: CASSRTAVEGNTIYF. The whole variable domain, remainder taken from reference TRBV18 and TRBJ1-3, is NAGVMQNPRHLVRRRGQEARLRCSPMKGHSHVYWYRQLPEEGLKFMVYLQKENIIDESGMPKERFSAEFPKEGPSILRIQQVVRGDSAAYFCASSRTAVEGNTIYFGEGSWLTVV.

This clone was seen just once. The chain links TRBV5-1 to TRBJ2-1; D may be TRBD1 (6 bases). V lost 3 bases, J lost 7 bases, and 11 bases lay in between. The CDR3 runs to 13 residues. Germline values: CDR1 SGHRS, CDR2 YFSETQ. The CDR3 loop reads CASSSRTENEQFF. The CDR3 DNA sequence: TGCGCCAGCAGCTCCCGGACAGAAAATGAGCAGTTCTTC.

This clone was recorded once. This chain joins TRBV29-1 and TRBJ2-7, with a tentative D call TRBD1 (5 bases). The V end lost 8 bases, the J end lost 6 bases, and 20 bases lay between the germline ends. Germline assignment: CDR1 SQVTM and CDR2 ANQGSEA. CDR3 size: 13 residues. CDR3 in DNA: TGCAGCACCGGTGGGCAGGGCGTTGGCGAGCAGTACTTC. This encodes CSTGGQGVGEQYF.

This clone has just one count. The chain links TRBV4-2 to TRBJ1-5; D not resolved. Germline V lookup: CDR1 LGHNA, CDR2 YNFKEQ. The CDR3 loop spans 14 amino acids. V lost 1 base, J lost 4 bases, and 8 bases lay in between. The CDR3 DNA follows: TGTGCCAGCAGCCAAGGAGGTCTAAATCAGCCCCAGCATTTT. As protein: CASSQGGLNQPQHF.

This CDR3 reads CASKYQRGGTDTQYF. CDR3 bases: TGTGCCAGCAAATATCAGCGGGGGGGCACAGATACGCAGTATTTT. The rearrangement links TRBV11-1 to TRBJ2-3; 9 bases are shared with TRBD2. The CDR3 has 15 amino acids. Germline V gene data show CDR1 as SGHAT and CDR2 as FQDESV (reference sequence). With V trimmed by 7 bases and J by 1 base, 6 bases remained unmatched. Together with reference TRBV11-1 and TRBJ2-3, the CDR3 gives the full variable domain: EAEVAQSPRYKITEKSQAVAFWCDPISGHATLYWYRQILGQGPELLVQFQDESVVDDSQLPKDRFSAERLKGVDSTLKIQPAELGDSAMYLCASKYQRGGTDTQYFGPGTRLTVL.

The chain combines TRBV6-5 with TRBJ1-2, with D possibly TRBD1 on 6 matching bases. Trimming took 6 bases from V and 2 from J, leaving 16 bases between them. The CDR3 has 15 residues. CDR1 is MNHEY, CDR2 SVGAGI, per germline. The CDR3 nucleotides read TGTGCCAGCAGACGAACGACAGGATACAACTATGGCTACACCTTC. Amino acids: CASRRTTGYNYGYTF.

As DNA, the CDR3 is TGCGCCAGCACCTCCGACCCACAGCTGACTGAAGCTTTCTTT. It yields the protein CASTSDPQLTEAFF. The chain employs TRBV5-1 and TRBJ1-1; D call uncertain. The V gene's germline CDR1 is SGHRS and CDR2 YFSETQ. The germline V and J ends were trimmed by 6 bases and 5 bases, with 17 bases remaining between them. The CDR3 is 14 amino acids.

V and J are TRBV5-1 and TRBJ2-7; 12 bases map to TRBD2. The CDR3 extends over 15 amino acids. V lost 4 bases, J lost 3 bases, and 5 bases stayed unmatched. In germline, CDR1 is SGHRS, CDR2 YFSETQ. The CDR3 region is CASSGGLAGLYEQYF. CDR3 nucleotides: TGCGCCAGCAGCGGAGGACTAGCGGGGCTCTACGAGCAGTACTTC.

The rearrangement links TRBV3-1 (or the pseudogene TRBV3-2) to TRBJ1-5; D uncertain. Germline V gene sequence: CDR1 LGHDT, CDR2 YNNKEL (reference sequence). V shed 0 bases and J shed 4 bases, with 13 bases lying between them. The CDR3 is made up of 16 amino acids. CDR3 sequence: CASSQDGPYSNQPQHF. CDR3 nucleotides: TGTGCCAGCAGCCAAGATGGGCCTTACTCGAATCAGCCCCAGCATTTT.

The rearrangement links TRBV7-2 to TRBJ2-7; TRBD2 might be the D (5 bases). V shed 5 bases and J shed 1 base, with 18 bases lying between them. There are 16 residues in the CDR3. Per germline, CDR1 SGHTA and CDR2 FQGNSA. The CDR3 DNA follows: TGTGCCAGCAGCACCGACGGAGGAGGAACTTCCTACGAGCAGTACTTC. Protein: CASSTDGGGTSYEQYF.

The chain is built from TRBV18 and TRBJ1-1; D is undetermined. The CDR3 is 13 residues long. Germline CDR1 is KGHSH and CDR2 is LQKENI. The germline V and J ends were trimmed by 3 bases and 1 base, with 6 bases remaining between them. The CDR3 protein is CASSPRQNTEAFF. CDR3 bases: TGTGCCAGCTCACCGAGACAGAACACTGAAGCTTTCTTT. Variable domain in full (rest from reference TRBV18 and TRBJ1-1): NAGVMQNPRHLVRRRGQEARLRCSPMKGHSHVYWYRQLPEEGLKFMVYLQKENIIDESGMPKERFSAEFPKEGPSILRIQQVVRGDSAAYFCASSPRQNTEAFFGQGTRLTVV.

The chain is built from TRBV5-4 and TRBJ2-2; D is ambiguous. Looked up from germline, CDR1 is SGHNT and CDR2 is YYREEE (reference sequence). The ends were cut back, 2 bases at V and 2 bases at J, with 7 bases in the middle. This CDR3 has 14 residues. CDR3: CASSFSFNTGELFF. Written as DNA, the CDR3 is TGTGCCAGCAGCTTTAGTTTCAACACCGGGGAGCTGTTTTTT.

CDR3 DNA sequence: TGTGCCACCAAAGGACTCTACGAGCAGTACTTC. Translated: CATKGLYEQYF. V and J are TRBV25-1 and TRBJ2-7; D is perhaps TRBD2 (5 bases). Germline CDR1 MGHDK, CDR2 SYGVNS. CDR3 size: 11 residues. The germline V and J ends were trimmed by 10 bases and 3 bases, with 10 bases remaining between them.

This sequence joins TRBV28 and TRBJ1-5, with D possibly matching TRBD1 (5 bases). V was trimmed by 3 bases and J by 2 bases, leaving 8 bases between them. This CDR3 is built from 14 residues. The germline V gene has CDR1 MDHEN and CDR2 SYDVKM. CDR3 residues: CASSFGRGNQPQHF. The CDR3 nucleotides read TGTGCCAGCAGTTTCGGCAGGGGCAATCAGCCCCAGCATTTT. The full variable domain, rest sourced from reference TRBV28 and TRBJ1-5, is DVKVTQSSRYLVKRTGEKVFLECVQDMDHENMFWYRQDPGLGLRLIYFSYDVKMKEKGDIPEGYSVSREKKERFSLILESASTNQTSMYLCASSFGRGNQPQHFGDGTRLSIL.

The CDR3 DNA reads as TGTGCCAGCAGCGTCACAGGGGGAAGGGACACCGGGGAGCTGTTTTTT. Translating gives CASSVTGGRDTGELFF. V usage is TRBV11-3 and J usage is TRBJ2-2; 8 bases match TRBD1. V dropped 5 bases and J dropped 3; count of bases not matched to a gene: 8. The V gene's germline CDR1 is SGHNT and CDR2 YENEEA. The CDR3 length is 16 residues. The full variable domain, rest sourced from reference TRBV11-3 and TRBJ2-2, is EAGVVQSPRYKIIEKKQPVAFWCNPISGHNTLYWYLQNLGQGPELLIRYENEEAVDDSQLPKDRFSAERLKGVDSTLKIQPAELGDSAVYLCASSVTGGRDTGELFFGEGSRLTVL.

The chain combines TRBV27 with TRBJ1-2; the match to TRBD1 covers 8 bases. The length of the CDR3 is 16 residues. CDR1 and CDR2 (germline): MNHEY, SMNVEV (reference sequence). V was pared by 2 bases and J by 2 bases, with 7 bases of the junction left unmatched. Here the CDR3 DNA reads TGTGCCAGCAGTTTACAGGGGGCAGGCCAAAACTATGGCTACACCTTC. Encoded protein: CASSLQGAGQNYGYTF.

The chain links TRBV5-5 to TRBJ2-1; possible D gene TRBD2, 5 bases. Germline loops: CDR1 SGHKS, CDR2 YYEKEE (reference sequence). The CDR3 loop spans 16 amino acids. Trimming took 2 bases from V and 0 from J, leaving 12 bases between them. The CDR3 sequence: CASSFSEVGSYNEQFF. CDR3 nucleotides: TGTGCCAGCAGCTTTAGCGAAGTAGGCTCCTACAATGAGCAGTTCTTC.

V usage is TRBV28 and J usage is TRBJ2-5; tentatively, D is TRBD2 (6 bases). The V gene lost 4 bases and the J gene lost 5 bases, with 14 bases spanning the gap. In germline, CDR1 is MDHEN, CDR2 SYDVKM. There are 14 residues in the CDR3. Here the CDR3 reads CASSSGGRSETQYF. In DNA form, the CDR3 reads TGTGCCAGCAGTTCTGGGGGGAGGTCGGAGACCCAGTACTTC.

The CDR3 coding sequence is TGTGCCAGCAGGTCCGGGAGCGCAAATGAAAAACTGTTTTTT. Translating it yields CASRSGSANEKLFF. The chain joins TRBV6-5 to TRBJ1-4, with D hard to call. Trimming removed 6 bases from V and 5 bases from J, with 13 bases in between. The CDR3 covers 14 residues. Germline V gene sequence: CDR1 MNHEY, CDR2 SVGAGI.

The V call is TRBV6-4, the J call TRBJ1-5; tentatively, D is TRBD1 (5 bases). Trimming left V 4 bases short and J 0 bases short, with 16 bases between. The length of the CDR3 is 17 residues. Germline V gene lookup returns CDR1 MRHNA and CDR2 SNTAGT. CDR3 nucleotide sequence: TGTGCCAGCAGTGCTCGGGGGAGGAATTGTAGCAATCAGCCCCAGCATTTT. Amino acid sequence: CASSARGRNCSNQPQHF.

The rearrangement links TRBV1 to TRBJ2-7; the table's D call, TRBD2, was not checked against the DNA. TRBV1 is described as a pseudogene. There are 15 residues in the CDR3. This CDR3 reads CTSSHRAGGPGEQYF. The CDR3 coding sequence is TGCACCAGCAGCCATCGAGCGGGGGGGCCCGGCGAGCAGTACTTC.

This chain uses TRBV2 with TRBJ1-4; tentatively, D is TRBD1 (6 bases). Deletions cut 8 bases from V and 0 bases from J, with 13 bases between. This CDR3 contains 15 residues. Per the germline V gene, CDR1 is SNHLY and CDR2 is FYNNEI. The CDR3 is CASRRTAATNEKLFF. Here the CDR3 DNA reads TGTGCCAGCCGTAGGACAGCTGCAACTAATGAAAAACTGTTTTTT.

Worth noting for this clone: An end of the junction does not agree with germline; a read error may underlie this. V and J are TRBV4-1 and TRBJ2-1; D is uncertain. This CDR3 comprises 11 residues. The germline V gene has CDR1 MGHRA and CDR2 YSYEKL. In nucleotides, the CDR3 is TGCGCCAGCAGCCAAGATAAAGGAGAGATCTTC. Its protein product is CASSQDKGEIF.